This T cell receptor beta chain was sequenced in a study of blood T cell repertoires in COVID-19. The germline V gene encodes CDR1 LNHDA and CDR2 SQIVND (reference sequence). V gave up 1 base and J gave up 6 bases; unmatched junction bases: 6. The CDR3 is 15 residues long. In the study's own analysis: How many nucleated cells were present was estimated from reference gene primer amplification. TCRdb's copy holds only in-frame clones and misses some; the assay was immunoSEQ multiplex PCR. The V and J calls and the clone size are those of that table, but D and trimming were determined from the DNA. The profile covers under 200,000 clones, with around 82% appearing a single time and approximately 19% taken by the ten largest.

The chain is built from TRBV19 and TRBJ2-1; 7 bases line up with TRBD2. The TCR originated in a woman between 65 and 79 years old who had recovered from COVID-19. The specimen sequenced was peripheral blood. The CDR3 here is CASSIVPREGNEQFF. CDR3 nucleotide sequence: TGTGCCAGTAGTATAGTCCCCAGGGAGGGCAATGAGCAGTTCTTC.